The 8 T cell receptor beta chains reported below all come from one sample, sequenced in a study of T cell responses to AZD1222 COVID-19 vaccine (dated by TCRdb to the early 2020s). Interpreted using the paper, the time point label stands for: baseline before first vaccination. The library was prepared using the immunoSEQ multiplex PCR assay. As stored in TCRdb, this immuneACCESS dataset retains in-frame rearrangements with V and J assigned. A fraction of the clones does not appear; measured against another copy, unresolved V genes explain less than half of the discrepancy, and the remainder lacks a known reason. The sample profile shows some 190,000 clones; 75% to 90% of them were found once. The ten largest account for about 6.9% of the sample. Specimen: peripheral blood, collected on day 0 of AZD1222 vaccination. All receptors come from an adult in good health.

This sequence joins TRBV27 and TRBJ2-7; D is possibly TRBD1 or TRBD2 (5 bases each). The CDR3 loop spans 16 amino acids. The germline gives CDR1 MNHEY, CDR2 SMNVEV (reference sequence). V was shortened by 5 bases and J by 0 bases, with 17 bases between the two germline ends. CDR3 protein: CASSRLRGIYSYEQYF. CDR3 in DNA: TGTGCCAGCAGTAGATTGAGGGGTATTTACTCCTACGAGCAGTACTTC.

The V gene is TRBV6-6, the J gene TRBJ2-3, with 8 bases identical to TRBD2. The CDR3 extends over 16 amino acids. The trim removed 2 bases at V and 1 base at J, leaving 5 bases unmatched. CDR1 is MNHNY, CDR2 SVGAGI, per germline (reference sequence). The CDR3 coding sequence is TGTGCCAGCAGTTACACCGGGACTAGGGGCACAGATACGCAGTATTTT. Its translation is CASSYTGTRGTDTQYF.

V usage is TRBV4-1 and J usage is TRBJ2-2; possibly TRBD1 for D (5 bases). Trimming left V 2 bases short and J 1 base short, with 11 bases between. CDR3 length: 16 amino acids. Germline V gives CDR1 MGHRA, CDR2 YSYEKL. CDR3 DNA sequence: TGCGCCAGCAGCCAAAGGGGCGACAGGAACACCGGGGAGCTGTTTTTT. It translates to CASSQRGDRNTGELFF.

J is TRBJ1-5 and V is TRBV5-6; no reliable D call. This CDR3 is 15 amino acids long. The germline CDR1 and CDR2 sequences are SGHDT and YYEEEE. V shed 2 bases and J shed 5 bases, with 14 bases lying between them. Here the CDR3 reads CASSFGVATYQPQHF. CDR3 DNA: TGTGCCAGCAGCTTTGGGGTTGCTACCTATCAGCCCCAGCATTTT.

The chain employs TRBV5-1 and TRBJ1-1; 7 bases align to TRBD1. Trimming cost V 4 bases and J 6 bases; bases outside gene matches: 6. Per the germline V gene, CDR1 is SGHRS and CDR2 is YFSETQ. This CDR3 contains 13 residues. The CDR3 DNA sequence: TGCGCCAGCAGCCGGGAGACAGGGCCTGAAGCTTTCTTT. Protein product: CASSRETGPEAFF.

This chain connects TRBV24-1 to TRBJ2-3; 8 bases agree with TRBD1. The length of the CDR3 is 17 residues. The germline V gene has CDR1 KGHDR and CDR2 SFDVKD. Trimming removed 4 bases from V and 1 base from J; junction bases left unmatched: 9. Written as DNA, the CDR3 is TGTGCCACCAGTGACCCAGGACAGGGAGCCGGCACAGATACGCAGTATTTT. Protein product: CATSDPGQGAGTDTQYF.

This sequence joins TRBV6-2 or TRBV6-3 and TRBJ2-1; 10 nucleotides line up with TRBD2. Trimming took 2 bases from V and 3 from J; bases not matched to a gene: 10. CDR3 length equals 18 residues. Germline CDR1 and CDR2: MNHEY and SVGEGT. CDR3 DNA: TGTGCCAGCAGTTACCGATGGAGAACTAGCGGGGACTACAATGAGCAGTTCTTC. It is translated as CASSYRWRTSGDYNEQFF.

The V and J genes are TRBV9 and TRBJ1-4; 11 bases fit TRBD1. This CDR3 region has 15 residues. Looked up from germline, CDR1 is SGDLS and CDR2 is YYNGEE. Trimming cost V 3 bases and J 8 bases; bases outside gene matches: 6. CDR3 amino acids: CASSDGQGAGEKLFF. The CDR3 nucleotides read TGTGCCAGCAGCGACGGACAGGGGGCCGGGGAAAAACTGTTTTTT.